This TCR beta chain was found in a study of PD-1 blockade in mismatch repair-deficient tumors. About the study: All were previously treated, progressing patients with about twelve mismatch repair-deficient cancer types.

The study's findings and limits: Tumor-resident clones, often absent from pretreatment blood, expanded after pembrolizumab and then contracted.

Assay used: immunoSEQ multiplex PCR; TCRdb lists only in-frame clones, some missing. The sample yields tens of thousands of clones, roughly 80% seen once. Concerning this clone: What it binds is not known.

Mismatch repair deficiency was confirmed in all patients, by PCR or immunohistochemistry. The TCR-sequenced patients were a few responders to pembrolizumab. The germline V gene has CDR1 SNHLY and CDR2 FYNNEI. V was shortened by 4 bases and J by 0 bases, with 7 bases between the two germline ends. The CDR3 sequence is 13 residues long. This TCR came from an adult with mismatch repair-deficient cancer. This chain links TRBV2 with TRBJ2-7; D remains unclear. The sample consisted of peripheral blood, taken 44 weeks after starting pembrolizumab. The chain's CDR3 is CASSAGPSYEQYF. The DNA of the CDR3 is TGTGCCAGCAGTGCCGGGCCCTCCTACGAGCAGTACTTC.